The present T cell receptor (beta chain) was sequenced within a study of cytomegalovirus exposure and HLA in healthy donors. The primer mix had 60 Vbeta and 13 Jbeta primers. TCRdb's copy holds only in-frame clones and misses some; the assay was immunoSEQ multiplex PCR. Among some 210,000 clones listed, about 89% were seen once. The CDR3 contains 15 residues. V gave up 5 bases and J gave up 0 bases; unmatched junction bases: 7. CDR1 SGHTA and CDR2 FQGNSA come from the germline V gene. In regard to this clone: The antigen is undetermined.

Findings of the study overall: Indistinguishable V segments such as TRBV6-2 and TRBV6-3 were excluded.

This sequence joins TRBV7-2 and TRBJ2-7; the match to TRBD1 covers 7 bases. The clonotype originates from a man under 40 in good health and CMV-seronegative. The source material was PBMCs. The CDR3 reads CASSPGTGASYEQYF. The CDR3 bases are TGTGCCAGCAGCCCAGGTACAGGGGCCTCCTACGAGCAGTACTTC.